This T cell receptor beta chain derives from a study of T cells in Graves' hyperthyroidism and ophthalmopathy. Patients were excluded for uncontrolled infection, other autoimmune disease, pregnancy or lactation. Findings and limits, study-wide: Most clonotypes that expanded in the thyroid above 0.001 also showed up in blood. A model using 13 V-J features told ophthalmopathy apart from stable hyperthyroidism.

Amplified regions were TCR beta CDR3 sequences from RNA transcripts. RT-PCR in the first round (using the HTBI primer set) targeted the TCR CDR3. TCRdb reprocessed the multiplex PCR reads via MiXCR and lists one record per CDR3 protein. Among approximately 590,000 distinct CDR3 sequences listed, about half were seen once. A note on this clonotype: The antigen remains undetermined. One base away lies a much larger clone, so this may be a sequencing read error. Likely a read error: the CDR3 ends without its conserved phenylalanine or tryptophan.

The CDR3 is 15 residues long. V dropped 2 bases and J dropped 5 bases, with 13 bases sitting between them. CDR1 is MGHDK, CDR2 SYGVNS, per germline. This TCR was sampled from a woman aged 18 to 35 with Graves' hyperthyroidism. The chain couples TRBV25-1 to TRBJ1-5, with D perhaps TRBD1 (5 bases). What was sequenced was peripheral blood or thyroid tissue (not recorded which). The CDR3: CASSEPPGRDQPQHS. The CDR3 DNA follows: TGTGCCAGCAGTGAACCCCCGGGACGGGATCAGCCCCAGCATTCT.